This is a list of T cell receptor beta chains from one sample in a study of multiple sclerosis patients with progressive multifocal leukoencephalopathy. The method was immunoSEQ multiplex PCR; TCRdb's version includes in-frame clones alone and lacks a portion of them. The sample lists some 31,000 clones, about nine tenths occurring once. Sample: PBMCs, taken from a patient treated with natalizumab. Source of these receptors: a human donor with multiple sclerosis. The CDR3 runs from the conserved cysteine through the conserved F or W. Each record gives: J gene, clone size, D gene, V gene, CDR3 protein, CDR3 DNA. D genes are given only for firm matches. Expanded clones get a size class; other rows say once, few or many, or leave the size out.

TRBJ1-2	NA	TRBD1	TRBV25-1	CASRQTGNYGYTF	TGTGCCAGCAGGCAGACAGGGAACTATGGCTACACCTTC
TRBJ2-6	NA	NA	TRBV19	CASSAQSGESNVLTF	TGTGCCAGTAGTGCGCAATCAGGGGAAAGCAACGTCCTGACTTTC
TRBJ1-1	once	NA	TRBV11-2	CASNRRGITEAFF	TGTGCCAGCAATCGTCGCGGGATCACTGAAGCTTTCTTT
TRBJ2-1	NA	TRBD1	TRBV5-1	CASRGGLSYNEQFF	TGCGCCAGCAGAGGGGGCCTCTCCTACAATGAGCAGTTCTTC
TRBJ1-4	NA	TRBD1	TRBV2	CASREGQGTNEKLFF	TGTGCCAGCAGGGAAGGACAGGGCACTAATGAAAAACTGTTTTTT
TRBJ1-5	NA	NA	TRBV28	CASLPPGASGQPQHF	TGTGCCAGCCTTCCCCCCGGGGCTTCGGGGCAGCCCCAGCATTTT
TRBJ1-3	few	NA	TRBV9	CASSVAGDGNTIYF	TGTGCCAGCAGCGTAGCAGGGGACGGAAACACCATATATTTT
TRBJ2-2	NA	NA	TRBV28	CASSFRTLTGELFF	TGTGCCAGCAGTTTCCGGACCCTAACCGGGGAGCTGTTTTTT
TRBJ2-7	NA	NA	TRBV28	CASSSATYRQYF	TGTGCCAGCAGTAGCGCGACGTATCGGCAGTACTTC
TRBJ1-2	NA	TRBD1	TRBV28	CASRNLQGARGCTF	TGTGCCAGCAGAAACTTACAGGGGGCGAGGGGCTGCACCTTC
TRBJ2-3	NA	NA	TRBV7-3	CASSSGASSTDTQYF	TGTGCCAGCAGCTCTGGAGCGAGCAGCACAGATACGCAGTATTTT
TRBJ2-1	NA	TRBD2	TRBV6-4	CASSITSGHNEQFF	TGTGCCAGCAGTATAACTAGCGGCCACAATGAGCAGTTCTTC
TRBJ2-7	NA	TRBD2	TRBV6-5	CASSYGQREGDEQYF	TGTGCCAGCAGTTACGGTCAGCGGGAGGGCGACGAGCAGTACTTC